Below are 4 T cell receptor beta chains sequenced from a single sample in a study of shared clonotypes between healthy human individuals. Sequencing was performed with immunoSEQ multiplex PCR; in TCRdb, only in-frame clones are kept and a portion is missing. Here the sample spans about 2 million clones, 90% to 95% being singletons. Material: naive CD4+ T cells sorted from blood. Indicated subset: CD45RA+ positively selected. Every receptor here comes from a young man in good health.

In regard to this clone: Other DNA sequences from this sample encode an identical CDR3 as well. The chain carries TRBV19 and TRBJ1-5; D gene ambiguous. This CDR3 has 13 residues. V was clipped by 3 bases and J by 5 bases, with 8 bases between them. Germline CDR1 reads LNHDA; CDR2 reads SQIVND (reference sequence). Written as DNA, the CDR3 is TGTGCCAGTAGTATCGACCGCGATCAGCCCCAGCATTTT. It translates to CASSIDRDQPQHF.

The V gene is TRBV5-1, the J gene TRBJ2-6; 8 bases are a match to TRBD1. The CDR3 sequence is 18 residues long. CDR1 SGHRS and CDR2 YFSETQ come from the germline V gene. With V trimmed by 0 bases and J by 0 bases, 5 bases remained unmatched. The DNA of the CDR3 is TGCGCCAGCAGCTTGGTCGACAGGGGAAGCTCTGGGGCCAACGTCCTGACTTTC. The encoded protein is CASSLVDRGSSGANVLTF.

The chain employs TRBV19 and TRBJ1-5; D remains unclear. Germline V lookup: CDR1 LNHDA, CDR2 SQIVND (reference sequence). The CDR3 is 15 amino acids. Trimming cost V 8 bases and J 3 bases, with 17 bases left between them. The CDR3 region is CASSTAAGFNQPQHF. CDR3 nucleotides: TGTGCCAGTTCCACAGCTGCCGGATTCAATCAGCCCCAGCATTTT.

V is TRBV7-6 and J is TRBJ1-4; D gene uncertain. Trimming left V 3 bases short and J 4 bases short, with 6 bases between. Germline V gene lookup returns CDR1 SGHVS and CDR2 FNYEAQ. CDR3 length: 13 residues. CDR3 nucleotide sequence: TGTGCCAGCAGCTTTGGTCTTAATGAAAAACTGTTTTTT. This translates into CASSFGLNEKLFF.